Shown below are 3 T cell receptor beta chains from a single sample sequenced in a study of T-cell reconstitution after alpha-beta-depleted transplantation in children. Molecular barcoding with unique molecular identifiers was used for the TCRbeta library. TCRdb used MiXCR to reprocess the PCR reads, holding one entry per CDR3 protein. The sample carries 19,000 or so distinct CDR3 sequences, roughly 13% recorded once. Sequences were derived from PBMCs, mostly from graft donor cells, sampled 60 days after TCRalphabeta/CD19-depleted stem cell transplant. These receptor sequences come from a female patient between 2 and 15 years old who had a stem cell transplant for congenital amegakaryocytic thrombocytopenia, so the T cells may come from the graft donor.

This clonotype was seen repeatedly, ten times or more. The rearrangement joins TRBV5-1 to TRBJ2-7; D is unclear. V lost 2 bases and J lost 0, with 9 bases in between. The CDR3 is made up of 14 amino acids. CDR1 SGHRS and CDR2 YFSETQ come from the germline V gene. DNA for the CDR3: TGCGCCAGCAGCTTCGGCGGCAGCTCCTACGAGCAGTACTTC. Amino acids: CASSFGGSSYEQYF.

V and J are TRBV3-1 and TRBJ2-7; 10 positions match TRBD2. The CDR3 spans 15 residues. V was pared by 11 bases and J by 7 bases, with 17 bases of the junction left unmatched. Germline CDR1 and CDR2: LGHDT and YNNKEL (reference sequence). CDR3 residues: CACSQGLAAVGEQYF. CDR3 in DNA: TGTGCCTGCTCCCAAGGACTAGCGGCGGTTGGGGAGCAGTACTTC.

This clonotype was seen many times. The CDR3 spells CASRRFDSSGANVLTF. The CDR3 nucleotides are TGTGCCAGCAGAAGGTTTGACAGCTCTGGGGCCAACGTCCTGACTTTC. V is TRBV5-6 and J is TRBJ2-6, with D possibly matching TRBD1 (5 bases). Trimming stripped 5 bases from V and 0 bases from J, with 12 bases between. Germline V gene data show CDR1 as SGHDT and CDR2 as YYEEEE. The CDR3 runs 16 residues. Full variable domain (rest looked up from reference TRBV5-6 and TRBJ2-6): DAGVTQSPTHLIKTRGQQVTLRCSPKSGHDTVSWYQQALGQGPQFIFQYYEEEERQRGNFPDRFSGHQFPNYSSELNVNALLLGDSALYLCASRRFDSSGANVLTFGAGSRLTVL.